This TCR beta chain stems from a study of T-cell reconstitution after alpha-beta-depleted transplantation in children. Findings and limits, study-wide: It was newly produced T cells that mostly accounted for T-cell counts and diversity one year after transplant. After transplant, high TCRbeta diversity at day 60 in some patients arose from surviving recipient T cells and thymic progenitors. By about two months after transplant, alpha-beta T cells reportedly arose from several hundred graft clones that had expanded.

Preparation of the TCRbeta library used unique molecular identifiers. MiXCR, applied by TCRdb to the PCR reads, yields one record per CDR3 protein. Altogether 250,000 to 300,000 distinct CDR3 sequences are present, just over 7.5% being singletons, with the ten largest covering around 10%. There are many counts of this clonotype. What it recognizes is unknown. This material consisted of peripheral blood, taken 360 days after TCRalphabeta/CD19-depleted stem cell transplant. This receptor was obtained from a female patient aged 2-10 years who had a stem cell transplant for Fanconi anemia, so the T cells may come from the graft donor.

CDR3: CSARTAGGYGYTF. Written as DNA, the CDR3 is TGCAGTGCCCGGACAGCGGGGGGCTATGGCTACACCTTC. The chain joins TRBV20-1 to TRBJ1-2, with a weak D call TRBD1 (6 bases). V was pared by 6 bases and J by 4 bases, with 15 bases between. The CDR3 runs to 13 residues. The germline V gene encodes CDR1 DFQATT and CDR2 SNEGSKA (reference sequence).